This T cell receptor beta chain was obtained from a study of cytomegalovirus exposure and HLA in healthy donors. Study-wide results and limits: A later analysis showed TCR association rates differing by HLA locus, peaking at DRB1 and lowest at HLA-C.

Comment on this clone: Antigen specificity is unknown.

This PCR relied on a set of 60 Vbeta primers and 13 Jbeta primers. Generated by immunoSEQ multiplex PCR, the TCRdb table keeps only in-frame clones and is missing some. Counted here are around 260,000 clones, around 80% occurring once; the ten biggest clones make up about 0.28%. The CDR3 contains 15 residues. V lost 4 bases, J lost 7 bases, and 4 bases stayed unmatched. Germline V gene lookup returns CDR1 SGHAT and CDR2 FQNNGV. The clonotype originates from a girl aged 2-10 years in good health and CMV-seronegative. What was sequenced was PBMCs. V is TRBV11-2 and J is TRBJ2-7; 16 bases map to TRBD2. The CDR3 nucleotides are TGTGCCAGCAGCTCCCCGGGACTAGCGGGGGGGGAGCAGTACTTC. Its protein is CASSSPGLAGGEQYF.